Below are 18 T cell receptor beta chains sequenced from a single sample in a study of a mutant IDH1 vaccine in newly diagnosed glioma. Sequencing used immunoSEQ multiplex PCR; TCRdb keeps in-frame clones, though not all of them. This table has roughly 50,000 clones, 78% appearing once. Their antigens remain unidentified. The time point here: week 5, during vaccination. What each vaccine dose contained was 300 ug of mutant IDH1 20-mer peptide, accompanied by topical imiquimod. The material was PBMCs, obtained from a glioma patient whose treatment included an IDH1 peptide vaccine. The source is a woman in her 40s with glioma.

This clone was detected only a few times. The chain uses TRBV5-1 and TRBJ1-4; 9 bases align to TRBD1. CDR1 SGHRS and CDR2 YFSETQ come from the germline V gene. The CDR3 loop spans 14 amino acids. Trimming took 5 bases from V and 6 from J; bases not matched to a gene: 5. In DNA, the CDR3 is TGCGCCAGCAGATCGGGACAGGGAGATGAAAAACTGTTTTTT. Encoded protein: CASRSGQGDEKLFF.

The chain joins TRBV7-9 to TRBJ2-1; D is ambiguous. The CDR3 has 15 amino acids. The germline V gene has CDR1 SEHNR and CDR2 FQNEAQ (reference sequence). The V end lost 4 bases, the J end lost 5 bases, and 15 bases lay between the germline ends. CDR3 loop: CASSSPGPVDNEQFF. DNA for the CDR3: TGTGCCAGCAGCTCCCCGGGTCCCGTGGACAATGAGCAGTTCTTC.

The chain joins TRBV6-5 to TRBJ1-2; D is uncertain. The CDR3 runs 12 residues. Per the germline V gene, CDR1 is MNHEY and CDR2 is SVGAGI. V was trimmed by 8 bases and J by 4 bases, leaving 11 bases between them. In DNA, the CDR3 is TGTGCCAGCGCAACACCTCTCTATGGCTACACCTTC. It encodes CASATPLYGYTF.

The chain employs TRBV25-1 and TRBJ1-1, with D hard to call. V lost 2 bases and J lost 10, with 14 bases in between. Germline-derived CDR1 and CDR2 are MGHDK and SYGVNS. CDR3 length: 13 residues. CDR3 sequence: CASSEKWIGGAFF. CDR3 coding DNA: TGTGCCAGCAGTGAAAAGTGGATTGGAGGAGCTTTCTTT. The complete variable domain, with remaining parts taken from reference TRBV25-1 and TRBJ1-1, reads EADIYQTPRYLVIGTGKKITLECSQTMGHDKMYWYQQDPGMELHLIHYSYGVNSTEKGDLSSESTVSRIRTEHFPLTLESARPSHTSQYLCASSEKWIGGAFFGQGTRLTVV.

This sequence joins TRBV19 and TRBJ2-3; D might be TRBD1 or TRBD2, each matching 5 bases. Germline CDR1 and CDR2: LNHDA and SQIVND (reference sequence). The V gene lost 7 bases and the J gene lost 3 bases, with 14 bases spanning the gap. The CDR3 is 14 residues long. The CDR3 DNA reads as TGTGCCAGTACTACTAGACAGACAACAGATACGCAGTATTTT. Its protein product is CASTTRQTTDTQYF.

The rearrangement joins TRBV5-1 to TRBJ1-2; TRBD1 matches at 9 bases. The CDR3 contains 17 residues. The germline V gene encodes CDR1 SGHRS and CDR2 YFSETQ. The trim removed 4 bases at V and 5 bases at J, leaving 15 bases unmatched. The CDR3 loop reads CASSAHRGPGPSYGYTF. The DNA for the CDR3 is TGCGCCAGCAGCGCCCACAGGGGGCCGGGCCCCTCATATGGCTACACCTTC.

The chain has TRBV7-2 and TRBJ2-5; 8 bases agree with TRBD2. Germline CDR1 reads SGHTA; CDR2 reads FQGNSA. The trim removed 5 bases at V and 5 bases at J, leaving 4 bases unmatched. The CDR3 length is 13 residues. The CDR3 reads CASSRGGRETQYF. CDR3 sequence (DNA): TGTGCCAGCAGCCGGGGGGGCAGGGAGACCCAGTACTTC.

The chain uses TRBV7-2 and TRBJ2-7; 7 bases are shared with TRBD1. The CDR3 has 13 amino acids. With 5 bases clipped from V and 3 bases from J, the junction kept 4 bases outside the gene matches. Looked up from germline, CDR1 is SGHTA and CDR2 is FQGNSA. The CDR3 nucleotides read TGTGCCAGCAGCGTCCGGGACAGCTACGAGCAGTACTTC. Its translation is CASSVRDSYEQYF.

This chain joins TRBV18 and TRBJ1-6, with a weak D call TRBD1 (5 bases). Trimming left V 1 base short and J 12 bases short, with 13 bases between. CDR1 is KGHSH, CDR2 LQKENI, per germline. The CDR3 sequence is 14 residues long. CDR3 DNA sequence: TGTGCCAGCTCACCACAGGGACCCGAAAAACCCCTCCACTTT. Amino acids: CASSPQGPEKPLHF.

The DNA of the CDR3 is TGTGCCAGCAGTTTAGGGCAGCATCAGCCCCAGCATTTT. Translation gives CASSLGQHQPQHF. The gene calls are TRBV27 and TRBJ1-5, with D unresolved. This CDR3 comprises 13 residues. The V gene lost 2 bases and the J gene lost 5 bases, with 7 bases spanning the gap. Germline V gives CDR1 MNHEY, CDR2 SMNVEV (reference sequence).

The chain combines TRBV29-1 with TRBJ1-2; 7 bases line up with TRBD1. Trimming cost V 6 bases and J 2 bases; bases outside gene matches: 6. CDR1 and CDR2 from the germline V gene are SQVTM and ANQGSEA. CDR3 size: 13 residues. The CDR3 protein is CSVTGESNYGYTF. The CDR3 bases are TGCAGCGTAACAGGGGAATCCAACTATGGCTACACCTTC.

CDR3 amino acids: CASSLISPRQGSSPLHF. The CDR3 nucleotides read TGTGCCAGCAGTTTAATATCCCCCCGACAGGGCTCTTCACCCCTCCACTTT. The chain is built from TRBV27 and TRBJ1-6; 7 nucleotides align to TRBD1. CDR1 is MNHEY and CDR2 is SMNVEV in the germline V gene (reference sequence). Trimming removed 2 bases from V and 9 bases from J; junction bases left unmatched: 13. CDR3 size: 17 residues.

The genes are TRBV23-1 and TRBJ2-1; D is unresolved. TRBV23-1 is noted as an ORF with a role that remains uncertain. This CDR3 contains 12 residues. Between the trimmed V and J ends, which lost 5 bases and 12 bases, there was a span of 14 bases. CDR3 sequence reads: CASSDGYGGQFF. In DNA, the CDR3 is TGCGCCAGCAGTGACGGTTACGGTGGGCAGTTCTTC.

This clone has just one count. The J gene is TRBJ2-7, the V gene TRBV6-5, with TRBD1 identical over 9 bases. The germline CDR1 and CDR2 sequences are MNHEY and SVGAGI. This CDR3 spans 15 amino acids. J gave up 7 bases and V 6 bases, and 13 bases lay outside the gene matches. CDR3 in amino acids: CASSTGTGPPGEQYF. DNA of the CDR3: TGTGCCAGCAGCACCGGGACAGGGCCCCCAGGGGAGCAGTACTTC.

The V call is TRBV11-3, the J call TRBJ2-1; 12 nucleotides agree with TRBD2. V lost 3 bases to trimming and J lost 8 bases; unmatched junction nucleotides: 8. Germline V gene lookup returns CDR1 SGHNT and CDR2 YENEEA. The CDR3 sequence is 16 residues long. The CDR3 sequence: CASSFYGLAGRDEQFF. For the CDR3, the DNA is TGTGCCAGCAGCTTCTACGGACTAGCGGGGCGCGATGAGCAGTTCTTC.

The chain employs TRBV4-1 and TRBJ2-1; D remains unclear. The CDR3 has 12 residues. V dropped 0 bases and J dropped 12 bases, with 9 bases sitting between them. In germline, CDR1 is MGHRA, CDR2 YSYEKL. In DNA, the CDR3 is TGCGCCAGCAGCCAAGATCTGCAGTGGCAGTTCTTC. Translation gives CASSQDLQWQFF.

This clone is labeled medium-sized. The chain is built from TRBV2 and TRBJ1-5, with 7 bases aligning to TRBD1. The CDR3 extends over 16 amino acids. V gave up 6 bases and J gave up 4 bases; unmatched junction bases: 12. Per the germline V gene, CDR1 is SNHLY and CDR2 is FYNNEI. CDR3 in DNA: TGTGCCAGCAGCGCTCCCTTTACAGGGGTAAATCAGCCCCAGCATTTT. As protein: CASSAPFTGVNQPQHF.

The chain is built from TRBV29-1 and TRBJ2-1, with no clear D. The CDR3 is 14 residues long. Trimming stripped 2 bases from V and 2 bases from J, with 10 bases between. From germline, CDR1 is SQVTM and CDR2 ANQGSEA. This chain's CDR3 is CSVERQVAYNEQFF. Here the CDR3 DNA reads TGCAGCGTTGAAAGGCAAGTGGCCTACAATGAGCAGTTCTTC.